A selection of T cell receptor beta chains follows, all from one sample in a study of cytotoxic CD8 clonotypes in ibrutinib-treated CLL. TCRdb's table, derived via immunoSEQ multiplex PCR, lists solely in-frame clones and lacks some. Of 150,000 or so clones listed, less than 85% are singletons. The sample here was PBMCs, taken after 24 months of ibrutinib treatment. Receptors were obtained from a human donor with chronic lymphocytic leukemia. CDR3s include the opening cysteine and the closing phenylalanine or tryptophan. D genes are given only for firm matches. The size entry is marked missing in some rows and otherwise reads once, few, many or a size class.

>TRBJ2-1|-|-|TRBV5-1
TGCGCCAGCAGCTCGAGGGGGGCCCTATACAATGAGCAGTTCTTC
CASSSRGALYNEQFF
>TRBJ1-5|-|-|TRBV27
TGTGCCAGCAGTTTTGTTAGGGACGGTTCCCAGCATTTT
CASSFVRDGSQHF
>TRBJ1-4|-|-|TRBV5-1
TGCGCCAGCAGCTTGGGGACGTTAAATGAAAAACTGTTTTTT
CASSLGTLNEKLFF
>TRBJ1-1|TRBD1|-|TRBV6-5
TGTGCCAGCGGTGGACAGGGTAAAGCTTTCTTT
CASGGQGKAFF
>TRBJ1-6|-|-|TRBV30
TGTGCCTGGAGTGTCCACAGGGATAATTCACCCCTCCACTTT
CAWSVHRDNSPLHF
>TRBJ2-3|-|-|TRBV5-6
TGTGCCAGCAGCCAAGGGGGGGTCACAGATACGCAGTATTTT
CASSQGGVTDTQYF
>TRBJ1-2|TRBD1|-|TRBV7-3
TGTGCCAGCAGCATGGGACAGGGAAATCTATATGGCTACACCTTC
CASSMGQGNLYGYTF
>TRBJ2-7|TRBD1|-|TRBV2
TGTGCCAGCAGTGATGGGCGACAGGGGATCTACGAGCAGTACTTC
CASSDGRQGIYEQYF
>TRBJ2-3|TRBD2|-|TRBV2
TGTGCCAGCAGTGGTACTAGCGGGAGCGATACGCAGTATTTT
CASSGTSGSDTQYF
>TRBJ2-7|-|few|TRBV28
TGTGCCAGCAGTGCCGGGGCAACGTACTGGGAGCAGTACTTC
CASSAGATYWEQYF
>TRBJ1-1|-|few|TRBV30
TGTGCCTGGAGCATCGTGAACACTGAAGCTTTCTTT
CAWSIVNTEAFF
>TRBJ1-1|-|-|TRBV27
TGTGCCAGCATAGGCGCGGGGGGTGGGGGCACTGAAGCTTTCTTT
CASIGAGGGGTEAFF
>TRBJ1-5|-|-|TRBV4-1
TGCGCCAGCAGCCAGTCGACGACGGGCAGGGATGGCAATCAGCCCCAGCATTTT
CASSQSTTGRDGNQPQHF
>TRBJ1-4|-|-|TRBV21-1
TGTGCCAGCAGCAAGGGCAGGGATCCTAATGAAAAACTGTTTTTT
CASSKGRDPNEKLFF
>TRBJ1-3|-|-|TRBV4-1
TGCGCCAGCAGCCAACAGGTACCAGTTGGAAACACCATATATTTT
CASSQQVPVGNTIYF
>TRBJ1-1|-|-|TRBV5-6
TGTGCCAGCAGCTTAACACCCATGAACACTGAAGCTTTCTTT
CASSLTPMNTEAFF
>TRBJ2-2|-|-|TRBV4-1
TGCGCCAGCCGACCAGGGGTCGCCGGGGAGCTGTTTTTT
CASRPGVAGELFF
>TRBJ1-2|-|-|TRBV5-4
TGTGCCAGCAGCTCGGGACATAACTATGGCTACACCTTC
CASSSGHNYGYTF
>TRBJ1-2|TRBD1|-|TRBV9
TGTGCCAGCAGCGTAGCCAACGACAGGGTGGGACGCTACACCTTC
CASSVANDRVGRYTF
>TRBJ1-1|-|-|TRBV5-1
TGCGCCAGCAGCTTGGTAGAAGGGACCACTGAAGCTTTCTTT
CASSLVEGTTEAFF
>TRBJ1-2|TRBD1|-|TRBV7-9
TGTGCCAGCAGCCCCCAGGGGGGGTCATATGGGAATGGCTACACCTTC
CASSPQGGSYGNGYTF
>TRBJ1-4|-|once|TRBV6-5
TGTGCCAGCAGTCGGTCCGCCACTAATGAAAAACTGTTTTTT
CASSRSATNEKLFF
>TRBJ1-3|-|-|TRBV27
TGTGCCAGCAGTTCCCGCTTAACGGGGGGAAACACCATATATTTT
CASSSRLTGGNTIYF
>TRBJ2-5|-|-|TRBV5-1
TGCGCCAGCAGCTTGGGGGGGATCCAAGAGACCCAGTACTTC
CASSLGGIQETQYF
>TRBJ1-2|TRBD1|-|TRBV18
TGTGCCAGCTCAGGGGACAGGGGGAACTATGGCTACACCTTC
CASSGDRGNYGYTF
>TRBJ1-5|-|-|TRBV6-1
TGTGCCAGCAGTGAAATATCCGGACAGCCCCAGCATTTT
CASSEISGQPQHF
>TRBJ2-3|TRBD2|-|TRBV7-9
TGTGCCAGCAGCTTAGATTATGCGGGGGGGAACACAGATACGCAGTATTTT
CASSLDYAGGNTDTQYF
>TRBJ2-7|-|-|TRBV28
TGTGCCAGCAGTAGTCCAGGTCAAAGGAGCTCCTACGAGCAGTACTTC
CASSSPGQRSSYEQYF
>TRBJ2-2|-|-|TRBV6-6
TGTGCCAGCAGACCTAATTTGAACACCGGGGAGCTGTTTTTT
CASRPNLNTGELFF
>TRBJ2-7|-|-|TRBV5-5
TGTGCCAGCAGCCCGTGGGGGGTACTGAGCTCCTACGAGCAGTACTTC
CASSPWGVLSSYEQYF
>TRBJ1-6|TRBD1|-|TRBV9
TGTGCCAGCTGTCCCGGGACAGGTACTTCACCCCTCCACTTT
CASCPGTGTSPLHF
>TRBJ2-7|TRBD1|-|TRBV29-1
TGCAGCGCTGGGACAGGGGTAGAGCAGTACTTC
CSAGTGVEQYF
>TRBJ1-4|-|-|TRBV30
TGTGCCTGGAGTGTAGGAGGCTCCGATGAAAAACTGTTTTTT
CAWSVGGSDEKLFF
>TRBJ2-1|-|few|TRBV19
TGTGCCAGTAGTAGCCCCCTCGTGGGGGCCAACAATGAGCAGTTCTTC
CASSSPLVGANNEQFF
>TRBJ2-7|-|-|TRBV6-1
TGTGCCAGCAGTAGCCGGGACATTACCTACGAGCAGTACTTC
CASSSRDITYEQYF
>TRBJ1-1|-|-|TRBV7-6
TGTGCCAGCCCAGAGAACACTGAAGCTTTCTTT
CASPENTEAFF
>TRBJ1-2|-|-|TRBV28
TGTGCCAGCAGTTTAAATGGCTACACCTTC
CASSLNGYTF
>TRBJ2-7|TRBD2|-|TRBV7-2
TGTGCCAGCAGCTCTAGCGGGGGGGCCCACGAGCAGTACTTC
CASSSSGGAHEQYF
>TRBJ1-1|TRBD1|-|TRBV7-3
TGTGCCAGCAGCCCCTCAGGACAGGGGGGACGTGGCACTGAAGCTTTCTTT
CASSPSGQGGRGTEAFF
>TRBJ1-1|-|-|TRBV7-8
TGTGCCAGCAGCTTAGCGCGTTCACAAGGAGGGTCGAAGCTTTTCTTT
CASSLARSQGGSKLFF
>TRBJ2-7|TRBD1|-|TRBV7-3
TGTGCCAGCAGCCCCGGGACAGGGGGCGAGGTCTCCTACGAGCAGTACTTC
CASSPGTGGEVSYEQYF
>TRBJ1-5|TRBD1|-|TRBV5-5
TGTGCCAGCAGCTTTGGACAGGGACGGGGTCAGCCCCAGCATTTT
CASSFGQGRGQPQHF
>TRBJ1-5|-|-|TRBV6-5
TGTGCCAGCAGTCGCCTTGGAAATCAGCCCCAGCATTTT
CASSRLGNQPQHF
>TRBJ1-1|TRBD1|-|TRBV25-1
TGTGCCAGCAGTGCCCTGGGACAGGGGAGTGAAGCTTTCTTT
CASSALGQGSEAFF
>TRBJ2-5|TRBD1|-|TRBV28
TGTGCCAGCAGACCGGACAGGGTCCAAGAGACCCAGTACTTC
CASRPDRVQETQYF
>TRBJ2-3|-|-|TRBV7-9
TGTGCCAGCAGCCCCGAAGGGGTGAAATCGCAGTATTTT
CASSPEGVKSQYF
>TRBJ2-2|TRBD1|-|TRBV6-1
TGTGCCAGCAGTGGACCCGGGACAGGGGGCGCGAACACCGGGGAGCTGTTTTTT
CASSGPGTGGANTGELFF
>TRBJ2-2|TRBD2|-|TRBV5-1
TGCGCCAGCAGCTTGAACCCGGGACTAAACACCGGGGAGCTGTTTTTT
CASSLNPGLNTGELFF
>TRBJ1-1|-|-|TRBV12-5
TGTGCTAGTGGTTTGGGGTACACTGAAGCTTTCTTT
CASGLGYTEAFF
>TRBJ1-5|TRBD1|-|TRBV6-5
TGTGCCAGCAGTTACCGGACAGGGGGCAATCAGCCCCAGCATTTT
CASSYRTGGNQPQHF
>TRBJ2-1|TRBD1|-|TRBV5-1
TGCGCCAGCAGCGTGGGACAGGGTCATTACAATGAGCAGTTCTTC
CASSVGQGHYNEQFF
>TRBJ1-4|-|-|TRBV28
TGTGCCAGCAGGGGAACTACAACTAATGAAAAACTGTTTTTT
CASRGTTTNEKLFF
>TRBJ1-2|-|-|TRBV18
TGTGCCAGCTCACCAGGCAGGACGAACGGCTACACCTTC
CASSPGRTNGYTF
>TRBJ1-1|TRBD1|-|TRBV5-1
TGCGCCAGCAGGGGACAGGGTTACACTGAAGCTTTCTTT
CASRGQGYTEAFF
>TRBJ1-1|-|once|TRBV30
TGTGCCTGGAGTGGGGGGAACACTGAAGCTTTCTTT
CAWSGGNTEAFF